What follows describes a single T cell receptor (beta chain). Germline V gene sequence: CDR1 LNHNV, CDR2 YYDKDF (reference sequence). J was trimmed by 4 bases and V by 5 bases; bases with no gene match: 4. This CDR3 is built from 14 residues. The record originates from a study of CD8 T cells in Susac syndrome. Sequencing targeted TCR beta in blood CD8+ and CD4+ T cells. The multiple sclerosis controls, all treatment-naive patients, had relapsing-remitting disease that was stable or active. The CD8+ and CD4+ T cells were isolated magnetically using a negative isolation approach, whereas the TEMRA cells were enriched by FACS. Random hexamers were used to reverse transcribe an amount of roughly 0.5 to 1 ug RNA. The CDR3 of TCR beta was amplified by immunoSEQ multiplex PCR across 54 Vbeta and 13 Jbeta. TCRdb used MiXCR to reprocess the immunoSEQ multiplex PCR reads, holding one entry per CDR3 protein. The data show fewer than 350,000 distinct CDR3 sequences, about 91% seen once.

The chain carries TRBV15 and TRBJ1-5; 8 bases match TRBD1. Sample: CD8+ T cells from PBMCs. This TCR came from a human donor with multiple sclerosis. The CDR3 DNA reads as TGTGCCACCAGCGTTCGACAGGGGAATCAGCCCCAGCATTTT. This encodes CATSVRQGNQPQHF.